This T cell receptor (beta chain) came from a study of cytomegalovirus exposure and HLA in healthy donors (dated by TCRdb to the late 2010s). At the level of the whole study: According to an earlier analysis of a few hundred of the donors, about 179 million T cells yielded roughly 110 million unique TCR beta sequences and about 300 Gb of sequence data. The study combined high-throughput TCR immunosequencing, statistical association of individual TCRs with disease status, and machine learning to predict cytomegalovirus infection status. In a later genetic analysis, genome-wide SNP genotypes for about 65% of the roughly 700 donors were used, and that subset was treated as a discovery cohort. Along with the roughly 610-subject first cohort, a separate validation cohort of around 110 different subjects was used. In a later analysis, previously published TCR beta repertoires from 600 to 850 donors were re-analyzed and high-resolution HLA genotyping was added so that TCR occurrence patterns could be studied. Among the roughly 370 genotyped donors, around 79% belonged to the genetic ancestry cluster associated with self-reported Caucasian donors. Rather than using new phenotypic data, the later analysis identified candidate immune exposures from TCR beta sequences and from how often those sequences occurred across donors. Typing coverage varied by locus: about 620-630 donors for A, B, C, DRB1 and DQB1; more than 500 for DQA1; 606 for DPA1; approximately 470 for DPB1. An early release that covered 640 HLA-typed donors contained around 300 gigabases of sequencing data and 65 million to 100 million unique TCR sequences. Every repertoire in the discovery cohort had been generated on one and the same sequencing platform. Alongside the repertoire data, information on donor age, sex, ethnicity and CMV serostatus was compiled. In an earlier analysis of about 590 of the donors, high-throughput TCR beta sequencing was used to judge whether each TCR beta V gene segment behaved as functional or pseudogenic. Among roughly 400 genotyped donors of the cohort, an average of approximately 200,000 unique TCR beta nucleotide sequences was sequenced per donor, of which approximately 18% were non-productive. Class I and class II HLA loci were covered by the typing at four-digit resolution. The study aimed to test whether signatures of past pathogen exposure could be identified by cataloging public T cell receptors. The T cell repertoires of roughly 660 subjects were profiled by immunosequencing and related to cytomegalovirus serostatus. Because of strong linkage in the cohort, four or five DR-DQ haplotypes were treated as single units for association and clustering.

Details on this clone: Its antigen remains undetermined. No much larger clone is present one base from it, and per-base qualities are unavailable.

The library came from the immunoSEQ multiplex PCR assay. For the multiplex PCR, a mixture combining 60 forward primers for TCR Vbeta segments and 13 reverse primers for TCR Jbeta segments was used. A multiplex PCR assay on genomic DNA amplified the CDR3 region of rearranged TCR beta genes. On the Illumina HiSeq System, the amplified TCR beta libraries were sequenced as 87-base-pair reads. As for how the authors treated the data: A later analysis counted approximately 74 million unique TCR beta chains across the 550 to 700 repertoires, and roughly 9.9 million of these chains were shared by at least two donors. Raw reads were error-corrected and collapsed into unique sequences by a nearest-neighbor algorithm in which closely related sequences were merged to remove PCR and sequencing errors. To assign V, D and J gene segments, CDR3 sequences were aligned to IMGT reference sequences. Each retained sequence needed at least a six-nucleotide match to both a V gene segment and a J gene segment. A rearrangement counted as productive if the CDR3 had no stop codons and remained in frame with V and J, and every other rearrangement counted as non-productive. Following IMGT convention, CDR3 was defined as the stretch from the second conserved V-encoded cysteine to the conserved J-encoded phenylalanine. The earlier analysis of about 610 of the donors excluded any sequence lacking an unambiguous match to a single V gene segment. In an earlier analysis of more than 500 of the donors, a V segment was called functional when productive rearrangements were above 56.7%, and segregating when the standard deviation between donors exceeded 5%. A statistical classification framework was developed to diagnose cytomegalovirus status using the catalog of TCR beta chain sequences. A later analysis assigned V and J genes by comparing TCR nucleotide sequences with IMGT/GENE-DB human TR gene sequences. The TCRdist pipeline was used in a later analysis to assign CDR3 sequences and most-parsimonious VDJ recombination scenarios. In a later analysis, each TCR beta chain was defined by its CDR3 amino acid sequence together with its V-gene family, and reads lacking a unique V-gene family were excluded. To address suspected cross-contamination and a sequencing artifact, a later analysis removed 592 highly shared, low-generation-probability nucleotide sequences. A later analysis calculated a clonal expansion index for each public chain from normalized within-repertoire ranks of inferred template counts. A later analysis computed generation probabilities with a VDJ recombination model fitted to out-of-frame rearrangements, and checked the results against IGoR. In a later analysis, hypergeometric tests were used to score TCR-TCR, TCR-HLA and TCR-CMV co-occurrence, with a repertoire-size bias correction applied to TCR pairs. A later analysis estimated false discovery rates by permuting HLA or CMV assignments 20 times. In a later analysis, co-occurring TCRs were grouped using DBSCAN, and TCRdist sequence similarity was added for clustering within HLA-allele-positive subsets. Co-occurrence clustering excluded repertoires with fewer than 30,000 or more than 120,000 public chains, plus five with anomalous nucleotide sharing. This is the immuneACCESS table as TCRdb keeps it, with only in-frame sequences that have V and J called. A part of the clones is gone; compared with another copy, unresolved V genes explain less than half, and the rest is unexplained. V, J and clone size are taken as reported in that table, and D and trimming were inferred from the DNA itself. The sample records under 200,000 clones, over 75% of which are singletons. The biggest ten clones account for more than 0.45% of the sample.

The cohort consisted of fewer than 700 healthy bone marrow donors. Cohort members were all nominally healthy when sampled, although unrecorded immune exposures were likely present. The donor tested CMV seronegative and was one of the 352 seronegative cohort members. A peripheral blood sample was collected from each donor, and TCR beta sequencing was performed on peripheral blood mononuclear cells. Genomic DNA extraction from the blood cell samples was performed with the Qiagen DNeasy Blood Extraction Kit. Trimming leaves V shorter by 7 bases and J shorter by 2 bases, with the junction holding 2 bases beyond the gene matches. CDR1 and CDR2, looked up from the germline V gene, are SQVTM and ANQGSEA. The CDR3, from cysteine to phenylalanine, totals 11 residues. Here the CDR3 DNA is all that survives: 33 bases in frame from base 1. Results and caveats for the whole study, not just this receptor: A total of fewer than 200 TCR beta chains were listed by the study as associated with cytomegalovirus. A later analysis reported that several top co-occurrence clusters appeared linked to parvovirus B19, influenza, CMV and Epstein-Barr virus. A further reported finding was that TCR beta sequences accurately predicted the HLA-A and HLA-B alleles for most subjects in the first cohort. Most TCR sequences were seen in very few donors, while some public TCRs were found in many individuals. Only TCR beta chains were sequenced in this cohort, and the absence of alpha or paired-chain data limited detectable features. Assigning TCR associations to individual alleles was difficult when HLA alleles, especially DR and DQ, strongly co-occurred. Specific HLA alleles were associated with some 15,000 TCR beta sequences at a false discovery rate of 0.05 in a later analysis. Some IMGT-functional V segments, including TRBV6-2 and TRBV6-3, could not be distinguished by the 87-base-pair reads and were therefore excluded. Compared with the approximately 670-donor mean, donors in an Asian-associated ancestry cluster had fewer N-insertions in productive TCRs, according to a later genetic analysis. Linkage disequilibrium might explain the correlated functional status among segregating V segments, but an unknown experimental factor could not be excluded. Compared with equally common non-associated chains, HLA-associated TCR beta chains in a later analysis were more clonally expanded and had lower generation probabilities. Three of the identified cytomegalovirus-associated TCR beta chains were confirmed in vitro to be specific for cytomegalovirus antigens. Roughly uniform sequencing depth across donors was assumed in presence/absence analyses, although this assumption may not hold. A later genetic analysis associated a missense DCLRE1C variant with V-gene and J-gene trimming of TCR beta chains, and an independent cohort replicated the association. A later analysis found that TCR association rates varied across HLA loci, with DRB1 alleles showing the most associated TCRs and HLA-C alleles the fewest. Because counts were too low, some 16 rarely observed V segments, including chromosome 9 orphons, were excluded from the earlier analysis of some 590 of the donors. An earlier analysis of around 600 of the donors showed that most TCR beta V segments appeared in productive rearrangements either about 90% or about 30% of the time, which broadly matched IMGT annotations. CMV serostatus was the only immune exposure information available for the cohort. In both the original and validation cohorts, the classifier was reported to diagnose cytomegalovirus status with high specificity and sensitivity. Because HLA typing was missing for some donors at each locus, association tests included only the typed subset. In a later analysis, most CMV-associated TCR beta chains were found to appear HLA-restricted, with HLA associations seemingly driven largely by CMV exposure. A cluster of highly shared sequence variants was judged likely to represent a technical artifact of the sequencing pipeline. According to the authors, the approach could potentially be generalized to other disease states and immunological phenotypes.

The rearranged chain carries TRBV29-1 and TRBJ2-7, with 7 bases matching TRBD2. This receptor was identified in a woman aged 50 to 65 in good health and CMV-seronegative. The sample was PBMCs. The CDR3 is CSAGLAYEQYF. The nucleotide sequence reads TGCAGCGCCGGACTAGCCTACGAGCAGTACTTC.